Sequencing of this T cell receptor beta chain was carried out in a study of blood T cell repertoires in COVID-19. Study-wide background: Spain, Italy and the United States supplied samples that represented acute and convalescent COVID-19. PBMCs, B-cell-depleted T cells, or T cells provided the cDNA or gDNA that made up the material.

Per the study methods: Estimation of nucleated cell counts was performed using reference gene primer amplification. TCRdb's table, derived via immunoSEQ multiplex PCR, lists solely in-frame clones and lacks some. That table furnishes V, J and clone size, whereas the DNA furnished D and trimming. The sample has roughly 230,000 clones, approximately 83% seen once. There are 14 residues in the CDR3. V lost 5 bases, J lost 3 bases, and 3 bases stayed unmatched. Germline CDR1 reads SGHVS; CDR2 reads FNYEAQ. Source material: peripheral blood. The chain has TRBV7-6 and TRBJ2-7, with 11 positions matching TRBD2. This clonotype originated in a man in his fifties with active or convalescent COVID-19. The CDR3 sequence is CASSKTSGVYEQYF. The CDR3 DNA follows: TGTGCCAGCAGCAAGACTAGCGGGGTCTACGAGCAGTACTTC.